Listed below are T cell receptor beta chains from one sample, sequenced in a study of post-analysis software for immune sequencing data. TCRdb passed the PCR reads through MiXCR, listing each CDR3 protein once. This sample has more than 500,000 distinct CDR3 sequences, with roughly 34% found just once. Sequenced sample: blood. The receptors originated from a girl aged 2-17 years with multiple sclerosis. CDR3s include the opening cysteine and the closing phenylalanine or tryptophan. The order of the fields is V gene, D gene, J gene, clone size, CDR3 protein, CDR3 DNA. D genes are given only for firm matches. Expanded clones get a size class; other rows say once, few or many, or leave the size out.

TRBV5-1	TRBD1	TRBJ1-2	NA	CASSFNIDRAGGYTF	TGCGCCAGCAGCTTTAACATAGACAGGGCCGGAGGCTACACCTTC
TRBV18	NA	TRBJ1-4	NA	CASSPNNEKLFF	TGTGCCAGCTCCCCTAATAATGAAAAACTGTTTTTT
TRBV6-6	TRBD1	TRBJ1-6	NA	CASTPGRQGSPLHF	TGTGCCAGCACCCCGGGACGACAGGGTTCACCCCTCCACTTT
TRBV29-1	NA	TRBJ2-3	few	CSVGVIGSSTDTQYF	TGCAGCGTCGGAGTCATAGGGAGTAGCACAGATACGCAGTATTTT
TRBV7-3	NA	TRBJ2-1	NA	CASSYLGGPGNEQFF	TGTGCCAGCAGCTACTTGGGGGGGCCTGGCAATGAGCAGTTCTTC
TRBV6-1	TRBD2	TRBJ2-3	NA	CATTESLIGTSETDTQYF	TGTGCCACCACTGAATCCCTGATAGGGACTAGCGAGACAGATACGCAGTATTTT
TRBV20-1	TRBD1	TRBJ1-6	NA	CSAPPQGGNSPLHF	TGCAGTGCTCCCCCGCAGGGGGGAAATTCACCCCTCCACTTT
TRBV7-9	TRBD2	TRBJ2-1	NA	CASSFSSGGNNEQFF	TGTGCCAGCAGCTTCTCAAGCGGGGGAAACAATGAGCAGTTCTTC
TRBV10-3	NA	TRBJ2-3	few	CAISEARGGMEDTQYF	TGTGCCATCAGTGAAGCCAGGGGAGGTATGGAGGATACGCAGTATTTT
TRBV5-1	NA	TRBJ2-6	few	CASSLRRGKETGANVLTF	TGCGCCAGCAGCTTGAGGAGGGGAAAAGAAACTGGGGCCAACGTCCTGACTTTC
TRBV6-2/TRBV6-3	NA	TRBJ2-5	NA	CASSMGGETQYF	TGTGCCAGCAGTATGGGTGGAGAGACCCAGTACTTC
TRBV6-5	TRBD2	TRBJ2-1	NA	CASSYSTGSGGGGEQFF	TGTGCCAGCAGTTACTCCACAGGTAGCGGGGGCGGGGGAGAGCAGTTCTTC
TRBV29-1	NA	TRBJ2-1	NA	CSVADNEQFF	TGCAGCGTGGCGGACAATGAGCAGTTCTTC
TRBV29-1	NA	TRBJ2-3	few	CSARTSFATDTQYF	TGCAGCGCCCGGACATCTTTTGCCACAGATACGCAGTATTTT
TRBV10-3	NA	TRBJ1-1	few	CAISVQVYTEAFF	TGTGCCATCAGTGTTCAGGTTTACACTGAAGCTTTCTTT
TRBV20-1	NA	TRBJ2-5	many	CSASQGQETQYF	TGCAGTGCTAGCCAGGGACAAGAGACCCAGTACTTC
TRBV6-4	NA	TRBJ1-6	few	CASSAGYNSPLHF	TGTGCCAGCAGTGCAGGGTATAATTCACCCCTCCACTTT
TRBV5-1	TRBD2	TRBJ2-5	few	CASSPPAGGKETQYF	TGCGCCAGCAGCCCTCCCGCGGGGGGAAAAGAGACCCAGTACTTC
TRBV27	NA	TRBJ2-1	NA	CASRPGHPYNEQFF	TGTGCCAGCAGGCCGGGACACCCCTACAATGAGCAGTTCTTC
TRBV12-3/TRBV12-4	TRBD1	TRBJ1-5	few	CASSLTPGTGGTQHF	TGTGCCAGCAGTCTCACCCCCGGGACAGGGGGCACCCAGCATTTT
TRBV20-1	NA	TRBJ2-5	NA	CSPPRLVGQGTQYF	TGCAGTCCCCCCCGACTCGTGGGTCAAGGGACCCAGTACTTC
TRBV13	TRBD2	TRBJ2-1	NA	CASSDRGGGPYNEQFF	TGTGCCAGCAGCGATAGAGGCGGGGGTCCCTACAATGAGCAGTTCTTC
TRBV11-2	NA	TRBJ1-5	NA	CASSLTSVGQPQHF	TGTGCCAGCAGCTTGACGTCGGTAGGTCAGCCCCAGCATTTT
TRBV11-2	NA	TRBJ2-7	NA	CASSPGAGGSYEQYF	TGTGCCAGCAGCCCCGGGGCTGGAGGCTCCTACGAGCAGTACTTC
TRBV2	TRBD2	TRBJ2-4	few	CASSEASRGENIQYF	TGTGCCAGCAGTGAAGCCTCGCGGGGGGAAAACATTCAGTACTTC
TRBV14	NA	TRBJ1-2	NA	CASSVSRDGGGYTF	TGTGCCAGCAGCGTATCGCGGGACGGAGGTGGCTACACCTTC